A single sample is the source of the 7 T cell receptor beta chains below, sequenced in a study of spatial heterogeneity in lung cancer. Findings of the study overall: Tumors with more nonsynonymous mutations had more expanded intratumoral alpha and beta TCRs.

TCRdb reprocessed the 5' RACE reads via MiXCR and lists one record per CDR3 protein. The sample yields 7,800 or so distinct CDR3 sequences, about 8% seen once. No antigens are known for them. The time point is: sample taken at primary tumor resection. The sequenced sample was lung tumor tissue, obtained at surgery. These TCRs come from a male donor with early-stage non-small cell lung cancer.

To note about this clonotype: This beta chain came through as a stray read in a library set up for alpha chains, and its size says little. J is TRBJ1-5 and V is TRBV2, with D perhaps TRBD1 (6 bases). CDR3 length: 14 residues. In germline, CDR1 is SNHLY, CDR2 FYNNEI. The ends were cut back, 4 bases at V and 7 bases at J, with 14 bases in the middle. The CDR3 DNA reads as TGTGCCAGCAGTGCGACAGGAGGAGACCAGCCCCAGCATTTT. It codes for CASSATGGDQPQHF.

By sample share, this clonotype is medium-sized. This beta chain appears as a stray read in a library generated for alpha chains; its size is not informative. The rearrangement uses TRBV6-5 and TRBJ1-1, with 9 bases that match TRBD1. The germline V gene encodes CDR1 MNHEY and CDR2 SVGAGI. Losses at the gene ends were 5 bases for V and 6 bases for J; bases not matched to a gene: 13. CDR3 length: 16 amino acids. This CDR3 reads CASSPSGQGKGSEAFF. The CDR3 DNA is TGTGCCAGCAGTCCGAGCGGACAGGGGAAGGGTTCTGAAGCTTTCTTT.

This clonotype rates as medium-sized. This beta chain is off target for a library built for alpha chains, so its abundance means little. The chain employs TRBV29-1 and TRBJ1-1; D is ambiguous. With 2 bases removed from V and 11 bases from J, the gap between germline ends came to 15 bases. Germline CDR1 is SQVTM and CDR2 is ANQGSEA. The CDR3 contains 12 residues. CDR3 DNA sequence: TGCAGCGTTGAATCGCCCCTCGGGGAGGCTTTCTTT. Translating gives CSVESPLGEAFF.

Within the sample, this clonotype is medium-sized. With the library built for alpha chains, this beta chain is off target and its frequency is not meaningful. This sequence joins TRBV11-2 and TRBJ2-2; no definite D call. Looked up from germline, CDR1 is SGHAT and CDR2 is FQNNGV. There are 14 residues in the CDR3. The V gene lost 0 bases and the J gene lost 4 bases, with 6 bases spanning the gap. CDR3 loop: CASSLEGLTGELFF. The DNA for the CDR3 is TGTGCCAGCAGCTTAGAGGGCCTCACCGGGGAGCTGTTTTTT.

Ten or more counts support this clonotype. With the library built for alpha chains, this beta chain is off target and its frequency is not meaningful. The J gene is TRBJ2-1, the V gene TRBV7-2; D gene unclear. V gave up 2 bases and J gave up 4 bases, with 12 bases separating them. Germline CDR1 reads SGHTA; CDR2 reads FQGNSA. The CDR3 sequence is 15 residues long. The DNA for the CDR3 is TGTGCCAGCAGCTTAAGTTTTGGGGAATACAATGAGCAGTTCTTC. This codes for CASSLSFGEYNEQFF.

In this sample, this clonotype is medium-sized (0.01 to 0.1%). The library was designed around alpha chains, so this beta chain is a stray read whose abundance carries little weight. V gene TRBV11-2 combines with J gene TRBJ1-1; 9 bases line up with TRBD1. The CDR3 contains 15 residues. In germline, CDR1 is SGHAT, CDR2 FQNNGV. V was pared by 4 bases and J by 4 bases, with 7 bases of the junction left unmatched. CDR3 DNA: TGTGCCAGCAGCTCCGGGTGGACAGGGGCCACTGAAGCTTTCTTT. As protein: CASSSGWTGATEAFF.

This clonotype is medium-sized within its sample. The library was designed around alpha chains, so this beta chain is a stray read whose abundance carries little weight. V usage is TRBV7-2 and J usage is TRBJ2-5; D is ambiguous. V was trimmed by 1 base and J by 3 bases, leaving 6 bases between them. The CDR3 runs to 13 residues. The V gene's germline CDR1 is SGHTA and CDR2 FQGNSA. CDR3 in DNA: TGTGCCAGCAGCTTAGAGGCGGAAGAGACCCAGTACTTC. It translates to CASSLEAEETQYF.